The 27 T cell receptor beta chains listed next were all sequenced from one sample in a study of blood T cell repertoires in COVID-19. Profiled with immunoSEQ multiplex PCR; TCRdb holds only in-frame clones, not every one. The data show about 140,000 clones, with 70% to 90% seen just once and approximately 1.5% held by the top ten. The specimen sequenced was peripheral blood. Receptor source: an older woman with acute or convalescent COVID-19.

DNA for the CDR3: TGTGCCAGCAGCAGGACTAGCGGGGTGAACAATGAGCAGTTCTTC. Translating gives CASSRTSGVNNEQFF. This chain connects TRBV7-3 to TRBJ2-1; 12 bases agree with TRBD2. Germline CDR1 SGHTA, CDR2 FQGTGA. The CDR3 runs to 15 residues. The ends lost 5 bases at V and 5 bases at J; junction bases unmatched: 4.

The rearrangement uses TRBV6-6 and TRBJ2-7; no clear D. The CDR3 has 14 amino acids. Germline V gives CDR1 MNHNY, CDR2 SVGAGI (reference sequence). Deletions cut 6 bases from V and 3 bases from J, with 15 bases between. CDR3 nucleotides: TGTGCCAGCAGCCGATATCTCGGTGACTACGAGCAGTACTTC. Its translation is CASSRYLGDYEQYF.

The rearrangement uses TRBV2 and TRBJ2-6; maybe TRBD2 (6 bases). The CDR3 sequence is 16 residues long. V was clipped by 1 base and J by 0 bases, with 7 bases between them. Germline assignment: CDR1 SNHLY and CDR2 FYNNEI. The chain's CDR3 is CASSEGGGSGANVLTF. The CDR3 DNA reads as TGTGCCAGCAGTGAAGGGGGAGGCTCTGGGGCCAACGTCCTGACTTTC.

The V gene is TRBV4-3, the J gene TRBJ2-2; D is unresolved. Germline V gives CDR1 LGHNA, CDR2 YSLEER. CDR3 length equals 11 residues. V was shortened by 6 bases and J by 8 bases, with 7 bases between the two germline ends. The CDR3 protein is CASRREGELFF. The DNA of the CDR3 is TGCGCCAGCAGAAGAGAAGGGGAGCTGTTTTTT.

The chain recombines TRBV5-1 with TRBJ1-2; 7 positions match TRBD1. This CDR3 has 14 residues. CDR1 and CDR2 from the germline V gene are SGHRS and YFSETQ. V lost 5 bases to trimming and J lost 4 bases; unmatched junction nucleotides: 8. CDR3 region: CASSPGQQPYGYTF. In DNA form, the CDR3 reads TGCGCCAGCAGTCCGGGACAGCAGCCCTATGGCTACACCTTC.

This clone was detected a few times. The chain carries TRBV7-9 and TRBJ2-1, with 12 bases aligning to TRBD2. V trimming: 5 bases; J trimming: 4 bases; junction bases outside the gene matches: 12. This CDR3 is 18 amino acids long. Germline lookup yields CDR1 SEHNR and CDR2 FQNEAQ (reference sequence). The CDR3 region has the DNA TGTGCCAGCAGCCCCCCCCCTAGCGGGGGGGCGGGGTACAATGAGCAGTTCTTC. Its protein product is CASSPPPSGGAGYNEQFF.

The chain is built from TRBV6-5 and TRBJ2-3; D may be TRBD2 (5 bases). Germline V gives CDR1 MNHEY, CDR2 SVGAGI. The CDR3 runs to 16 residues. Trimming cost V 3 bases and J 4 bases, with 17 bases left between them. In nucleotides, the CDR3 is TGTGCCAGCAGTTATCGGTTCGCGGGCCCCGCAGATACGCAGTATTTT. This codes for CASSYRFAGPADTQYF.

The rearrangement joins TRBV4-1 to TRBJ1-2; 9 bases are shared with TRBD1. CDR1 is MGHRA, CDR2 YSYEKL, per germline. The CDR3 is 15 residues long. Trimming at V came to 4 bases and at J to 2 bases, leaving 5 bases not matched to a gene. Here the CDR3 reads CASSLGQGKNYGYTF. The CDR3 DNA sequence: TGCGCCAGCAGCCTGGGACAGGGTAAAAACTATGGCTACACCTTC.

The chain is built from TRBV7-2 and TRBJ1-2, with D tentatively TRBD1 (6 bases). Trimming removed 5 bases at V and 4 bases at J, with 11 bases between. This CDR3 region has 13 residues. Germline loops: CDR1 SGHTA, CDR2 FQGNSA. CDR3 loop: CASSRDISYGYTF. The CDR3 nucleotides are TGTGCCAGCAGCCGGGACATATCCTATGGCTACACCTTC.

The CDR3 protein is CASSQVANTGELFF. As DNA, the CDR3 is TGCGCCAGCAGCCAAGTCGCGAACACCGGGGAGCTGTTTTTT. This sequence joins TRBV4-1 and TRBJ2-2, with no clear D. The germline V gene has CDR1 MGHRA and CDR2 YSYEKL. The CDR3 consists of 14 residues. V lost 1 base to trimming and J lost 0 bases, with 3 bases between them.

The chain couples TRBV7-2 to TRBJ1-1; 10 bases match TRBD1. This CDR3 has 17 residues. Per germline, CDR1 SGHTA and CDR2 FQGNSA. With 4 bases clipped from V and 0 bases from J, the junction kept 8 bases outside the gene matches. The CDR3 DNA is TGTGCCAGCAGCTCGAGTCCGGGACAGGGGCTGAACACTGAAGCTTTCTTT. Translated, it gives CASSSSPGQGLNTEAFF.

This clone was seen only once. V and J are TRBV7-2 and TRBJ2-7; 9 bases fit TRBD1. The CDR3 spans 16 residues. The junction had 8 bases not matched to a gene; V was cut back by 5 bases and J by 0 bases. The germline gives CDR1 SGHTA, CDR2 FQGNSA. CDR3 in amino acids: CASSLTGGFSSYEQYF. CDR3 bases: TGTGCCAGCAGCCTTACAGGGGGCTTCAGCTCCTACGAGCAGTACTTC.

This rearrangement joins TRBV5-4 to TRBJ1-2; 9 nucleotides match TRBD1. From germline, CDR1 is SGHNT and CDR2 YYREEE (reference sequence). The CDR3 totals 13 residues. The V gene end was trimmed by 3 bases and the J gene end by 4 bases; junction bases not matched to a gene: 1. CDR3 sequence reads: CASSSDRGYGYTF. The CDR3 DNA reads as TGTGCCAGCAGCTCGGACAGGGGCTATGGCTACACCTTC. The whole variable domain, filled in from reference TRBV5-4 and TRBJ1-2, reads ETGVTQSPTHLIKTRGQQVTLRCSSQSGHNTVSWYQQALGQGPQFIFQYYREEENGRGNFPPRFSGLQFPNYSSELNVNALELDDSALYLCASSSDRGYGYTFGSGTRLTVV.

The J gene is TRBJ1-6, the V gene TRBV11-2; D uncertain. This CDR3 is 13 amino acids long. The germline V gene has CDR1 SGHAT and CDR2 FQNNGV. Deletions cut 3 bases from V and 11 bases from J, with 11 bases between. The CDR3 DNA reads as TGTGCCAGCAGCTTGAGCTCATCCCCACCCCTCCACTTT. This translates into CASSLSSSPPLHF.

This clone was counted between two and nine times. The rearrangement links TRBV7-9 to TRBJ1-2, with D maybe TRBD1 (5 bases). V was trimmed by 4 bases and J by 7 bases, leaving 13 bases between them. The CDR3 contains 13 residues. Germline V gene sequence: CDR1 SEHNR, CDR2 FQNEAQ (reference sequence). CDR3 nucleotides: TGTGCCAGCAGCTCGGACACCGAGTCTGGCTACACCTTC. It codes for CASSSDTESGYTF.

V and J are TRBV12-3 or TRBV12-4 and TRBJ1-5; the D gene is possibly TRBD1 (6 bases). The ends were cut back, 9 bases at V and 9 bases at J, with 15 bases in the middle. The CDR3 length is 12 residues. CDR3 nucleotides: TGTGCCAGTTCCAGGGGAGACCGGCCCCAGCATTTT. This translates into CASSRGDRPQHF.

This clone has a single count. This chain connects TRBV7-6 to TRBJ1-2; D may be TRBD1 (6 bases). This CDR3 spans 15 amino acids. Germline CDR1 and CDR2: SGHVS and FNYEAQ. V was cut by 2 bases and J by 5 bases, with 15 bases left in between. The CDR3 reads CASSLSQGSSYGYTF. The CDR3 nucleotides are TGTGCCAGCAGCTTAAGCCAGGGGTCTTCGTATGGCTACACCTTC.

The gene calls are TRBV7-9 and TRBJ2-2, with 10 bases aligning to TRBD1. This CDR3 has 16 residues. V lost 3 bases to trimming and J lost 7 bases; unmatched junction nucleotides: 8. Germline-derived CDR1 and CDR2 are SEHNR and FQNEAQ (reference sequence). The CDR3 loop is CASSFLGQGLIGELFF. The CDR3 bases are TGTGCCAGCAGCTTTCTGGGACAGGGGCTAATCGGGGAGCTGTTTTTT.

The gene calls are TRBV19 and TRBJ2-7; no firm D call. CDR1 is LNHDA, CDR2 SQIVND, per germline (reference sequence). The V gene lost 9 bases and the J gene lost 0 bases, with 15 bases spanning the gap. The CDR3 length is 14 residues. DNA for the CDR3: TGTGCCAGCAAGCCCACGAGGAGCTCCTACGAGCAGTACTTC. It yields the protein CASKPTRSSYEQYF.

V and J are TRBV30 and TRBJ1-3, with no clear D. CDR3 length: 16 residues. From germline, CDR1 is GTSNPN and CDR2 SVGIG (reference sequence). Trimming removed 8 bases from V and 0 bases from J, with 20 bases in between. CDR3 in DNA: TGTGCCATACACCGGCGGCGGCTCCTCTCTGGAAACACCATATATTTT. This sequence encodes CAIHRRRLLSGNTIYF. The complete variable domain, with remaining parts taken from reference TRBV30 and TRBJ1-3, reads SQTIHQWPATLVQPVGSPLSLECTVEGTSNPNLYWYRQAAGRGLQLLFYSVGIGQISSEVPQNLSASRPQDRQFILSSKKLLLSDSGFYLCAIHRRRLLSGNTIYFGEGSWLTVV.

CDR3: CASTTHSREKGVSGANVLTF. CDR3 nucleotides: TGCGCCAGCACAACCCATAGCCGGGAGAAAGGGGTGTCTGGGGCCAACGTCCTGACTTTC. The chain employs TRBV23-1 and TRBJ2-6, with a tentative D call TRBD2 (6 bases). TRBV23-1 is classed as an ORF, of uncertain function. The CDR3 is 20 amino acids. With 7 bases removed from V and 1 base from J, the gap between germline ends came to 26 bases.

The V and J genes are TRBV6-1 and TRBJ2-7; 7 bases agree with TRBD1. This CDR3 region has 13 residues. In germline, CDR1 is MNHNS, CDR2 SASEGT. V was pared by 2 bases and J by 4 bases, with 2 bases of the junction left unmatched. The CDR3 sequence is CASSEQGEYEQYF. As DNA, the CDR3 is TGTGCCAGCAGTGAACAGGGGGAGTACGAGCAGTACTTC.

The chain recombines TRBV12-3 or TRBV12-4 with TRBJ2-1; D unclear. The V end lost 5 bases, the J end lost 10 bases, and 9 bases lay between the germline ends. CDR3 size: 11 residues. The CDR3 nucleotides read TGTGCCAGCAGTACCCCACTAGAGCAGTTCTTC. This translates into CASSTPLEQFF.

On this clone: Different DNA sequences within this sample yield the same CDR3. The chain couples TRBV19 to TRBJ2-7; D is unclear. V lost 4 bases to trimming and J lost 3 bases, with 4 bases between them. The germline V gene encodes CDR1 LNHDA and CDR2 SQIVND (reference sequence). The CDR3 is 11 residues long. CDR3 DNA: TGTGCCAGTAGTAATAGCTACGAGCAGTACTTC. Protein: CASSNSYEQYF. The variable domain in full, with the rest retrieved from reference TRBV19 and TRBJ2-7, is DGGITQSPKYLFRKEGQNVTLSCEQNLNHDAMYWYRQDPGQGLRLIYYSQIVNDFQKGDIAEGYSVSREKKESFPLTVTSAQKNPTAFYLCASSNSYEQYFGPGTRLTVT.

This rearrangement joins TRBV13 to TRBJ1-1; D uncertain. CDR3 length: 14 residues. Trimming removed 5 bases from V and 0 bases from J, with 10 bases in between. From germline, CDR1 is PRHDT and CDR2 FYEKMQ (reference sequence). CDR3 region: CASSLLVVNTEAFF. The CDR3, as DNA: TGTGCCAGCAGCCTCCTAGTTGTGAACACTGAAGCTTTCTTT.

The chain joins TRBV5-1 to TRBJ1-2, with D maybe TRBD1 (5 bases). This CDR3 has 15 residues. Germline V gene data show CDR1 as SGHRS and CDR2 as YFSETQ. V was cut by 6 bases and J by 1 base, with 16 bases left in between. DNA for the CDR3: TGCGCCAGCACTGGCGGGGGGTTCCTTAACTATGGCTACACCTTC. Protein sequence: CASTGGGFLNYGYTF.

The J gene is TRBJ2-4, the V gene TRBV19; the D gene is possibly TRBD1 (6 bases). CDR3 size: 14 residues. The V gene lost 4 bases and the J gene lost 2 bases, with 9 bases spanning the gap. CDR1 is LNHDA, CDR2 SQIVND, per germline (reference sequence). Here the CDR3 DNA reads TGTGCCAGTAGTACCCGGGACACCAAAAACATTCAGTACTTC. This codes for CASSTRDTKNIQYF.